One T cell receptor beta chain is described in this entry. Its matching antigen is unknown. This CDR3 comprises 16 residues. Germline values: CDR1 SGDLS, CDR2 YYNGEE. The ends were cut back, 4 bases at V and 2 bases at J, with 15 bases in the middle. A multiplex PCR was run with 60 Vbeta primers and 13 Jbeta primers. Authors' processing steps: A later analysis counted approximately 80 million unique TCR beta chains, about 11 million shared. Using immunoSEQ multiplex PCR, the repertoire was profiled, and TCRdb retains in-frame clones only, with some absent. D and trimming come from the DNA, and the V and J calls and clone size come from that table. The repertoire consists of fewer than 250,000 clones, with 82% occurring once and the leading ten covering around 6%. The data derive from a study of cytomegalovirus exposure and HLA in healthy donors. Overall study results and limits: A further, later analysis showed that HLA-associated TCR beta chains (compared with equally common others) were more clonally expanded. Reports indicate that TCR beta sequences accurately predicted the HLA-A and HLA-B alleles of most subjects. With later analysis, a missense DCLRE1C variant became linked to TCR beta V- and J-gene trimming.

The clonotype was recovered from a man aged 40-49 years in good health and CMV-seropositive. The sequenced sample consisted of PBMCs. J is TRBJ2-2 and V is TRBV9; no reliable D call. CDR3: CASSPRWQRNTGELFF. The CDR3 nucleotides read TGTGCCAGCAGCCCCCGTTGGCAGCGCAACACCGGGGAGCTGTTTTTT.